Following are 27 T cell receptor beta chains from one sample sequenced in a study of OX40 agonist ivuxolimab in advanced cancers. Sequenced by immunoSEQ multiplex PCR; TCRdb stores in-frame clones only, minus some. This table holds tens of thousands of clones, roughly 80% found once. The sequences come from CD4+ or CD8+ T cells sorted from blood, collected in a trial of the OX40 agonist ivuxolimab. These receptors all stem from an adult with an advanced solid tumor such as melanoma, head and neck, liver or kidney cancer.

The chain joins TRBV2 to TRBJ2-7; possibly TRBD1 or TRBD2 for D (5 bases each). Between the trimmed V and J ends, which lost 8 bases and 2 bases, there was a span of 16 bases. The CDR3 contains 14 residues. Germline-derived CDR1 and CDR2 are SNHLY and FYNNEI. In DNA, the CDR3 is TGTGCCAGCGGGGTCGGGACCGATACCTACGAGCAGTACTTC. It is translated as CASGVGTDTYEQYF.

This clone came up a few times. The chain recombines TRBV5-2 with TRBJ2-7; the table's D call TRBD1 went unverified against the DNA. TRBV5-2 is reported as a pseudogene. The CDR3 loop spans 15 amino acids. CDR3 amino acids: CASSLAAGGASEQYF. In DNA, the CDR3 is TGTGCCAGCAGCTTAGCGGCAGGGGGCGCTTCCGAGCAGTACTTC.

V gene TRBV4-1 combines with J gene TRBJ1-3, with no clear D. Trimming pared 7 bases from V and 1 base from J, leaving 14 bases between. The CDR3 runs 15 residues. Germline V gives CDR1 MGHRA, CDR2 YSYEKL. The CDR3 is CASTHPGRSGNTIYF. In nucleotides, the CDR3 is TGCGCCAGCACCCATCCCGGGAGATCTGGAAACACCATATATTTT.

The chain recombines TRBV28 with TRBJ2-3; TRBD2 agrees at 10 bases. The CDR3 runs to 16 residues. The germline gives CDR1 MDHEN, CDR2 SYDVKM. Trimming took 5 bases from V and 2 from J; bases not matched to a gene: 7. CDR3 coding DNA: TGTGCCAGCAGTAGCCGGACTAGCGGATACACAGATACGCAGTATTTT. Encoded protein: CASSSRTSGYTDTQYF.

This clone was counted a few times. The V gene is TRBV4-1, the J gene TRBJ2-7; D ambiguous. This CDR3 has 15 amino acids. In germline, CDR1 is MGHRA, CDR2 YSYEKL. The V end lost 1 base, the J end lost 2 bases, and 12 bases lay between the germline ends. The CDR3 region has the DNA TGCGCCAGCAGCCAAGGAAGACCTGGGGCCTACGAGCAGTACTTC. Its translation is CASSQGRPGAYEQYF.

By its share, this clone is medium-sized. The genes are TRBV4-3 and TRBJ1-2; the match to TRBD1 covers 7 bases. This CDR3 has 15 amino acids. CDR1 and CDR2 (germline): LGHNA, YSLEER. The V gene end was trimmed by 0 bases and the J gene end by 8 bases; junction bases not matched to a gene: 9. CDR3 loop: CASSQDSLGGSGYTF. The CDR3 DNA follows: TGCGCCAGCAGCCAAGATTCTCTAGGGGGCTCGGGCTACACCTTC.

This sequence joins TRBV7-6 and TRBJ1-1; 7 bases fit TRBD1. Germline assignment: CDR1 SGHVS and CDR2 FNYEAQ. The length of the CDR3 is 12 residues. The J segment lost 5 bases and the V segment lost 3 bases, leaving 0 bases of the junction unmatched. The CDR3 coding sequence is TGTGCCAGCAGCTTGACAGGGACTGAAGCTTTCTTT. Amino acids: CASSLTGTEAFF.

This clone came up a few times. V usage is TRBV6-1 and J usage is TRBJ2-1; 9 bases align to TRBD1. The CDR3 is 14 amino acids. Losses at the gene ends were 3 bases for V and 5 bases for J; bases not matched to a gene: 2. Germline V CDR1 and CDR2: MNHNS, SASEGT. CDR3 residues: CASSEGQGHNEQFF. CDR3 DNA sequence: TGTGCCAGCAGTGAGGGACAGGGCCACAATGAGCAGTTCTTC.

J is TRBJ1-6 and V is TRBV27; D not certain. Germline CDR1 and CDR2: MNHEY and SMNVEV (reference sequence). CDR3 length equals 12 residues. V dropped 7 bases and J dropped 8 bases, with 9 bases sitting between them. The CDR3 DNA sequence: TGTGCCAGCAAGCGGAGGCATTCACCCCTCCACTTT. It specifies CASKRRHSPLHF.

V usage is TRBV5-6 and J usage is TRBJ1-4; perhaps TRBD1 as D (5 bases). Germline CDR1 is SGHDT and CDR2 is YYEEEE. CDR3 length: 15 residues. Trimming left V 4 bases short and J 7 bases short, with 17 bases between. CDR3 sequence: CASSQTSPRVEKLFF. The DNA for the CDR3 is TGTGCCAGCAGCCAAACATCCCCCAGGGTTGAAAAACTGTTTTTT. Full variable domain (outside the CDR3, taken from reference TRBV5-6 and TRBJ1-4): DAGVTQSPTHLIKTRGQQVTLRCSPKSGHDTVSWYQQALGQGPQFIFQYYEEEERQRGNFPDRFSGHQFPNYSSELNVNALLLGDSALYLCASSQTSPRVEKLFFGSGTQLSVL.

In this sample, this clone turned up a few times. The chain combines TRBV7-9 with TRBJ1-2, with D possibly being TRBD1 (6 bases). CDR1 is SEHNR, CDR2 FQNEAQ, per germline (reference sequence). CDR3 length: 14 residues. Trimming stripped 5 bases from V and 5 bases from J, with 15 bases between. The CDR3 sequence is CASSRIGGKYGYTF. CDR3 nucleotides: TGTGCCAGCAGCCGTATAGGGGGAAAGTATGGCTACACCTTC. The variable domain in full, completed from reference TRBV7-9 and TRBJ1-2, reads DTGVSQNPRHKITKRGQNVTFRCDPISEHNRLYWYRQTLGQGPEFLTYFQNEAQLEKSRLLSDRFSAERPKGSFSTLEIQRTEQGDSAMYLCASSRIGGKYGYTFGSGTRLTVV.

The chain combines TRBV30 with TRBJ1-2; D uncertain. Trimming cost V 4 bases and J 5 bases, with 17 bases left between them. There are 14 residues in the CDR3. Germline V lookup: CDR1 GTSNPN, CDR2 SVGIG (reference sequence). The DNA of the CDR3 is TGTGCCTGGACCCCCCGGCCAGACGTTTATGGCTACACCTTC. Its translation: CAWTPRPDVYGYTF.

The rearrangement uses TRBV7-8 and TRBJ2-1; D unclear. This CDR3 has 13 amino acids. Germline V CDR1 and CDR2: SGHVS, FQNEAQ. Trimming took 8 bases from V and 2 from J, leaving 10 bases between them. CDR3 sequence reads: CASDTRAYNEQFF. CDR3 nucleotides: TGTGCCAGCGACACACGGGCCTACAATGAGCAGTTCTTC. The whole variable domain, filled in from reference TRBV7-8 and TRBJ2-1, reads GAGVSQSPRYKVAKRGQDVALRCDPISGHVSLFWYQQALGQGPEFLTYFQNEAQLDKSGLPSDRFFAERPEGSVSTLKIQRTQQEDSAVYLCASDTRAYNEQFFGPGTRLTVL.

The chain has TRBV18 and TRBJ2-7, with D possibly called TRBD1 or TRBD2 (5 bases each). Germline CDR1 is KGHSH and CDR2 is LQKENI. Trimming pared 2 bases from V and 3 bases from J, leaving 14 bases between. The CDR3 runs to 15 residues. The CDR3 is CASSPFRDGSYEQYF. CDR3 sequence (DNA): TGTGCCAGCTCACCATTCCGGGACGGAAGCTACGAGCAGTACTTC.

The rearrangement links TRBV10-2 to TRBJ2-7, with 7 bases matching TRBD2. The V segment lost 3 bases and the J segment 1 base; nucleotides outside the gene matches: 6. The CDR3 spans 15 residues. Germline V gene lookup returns CDR1 WSHSY and CDR2 SAAADI. For the CDR3, the DNA is TGCGCCAGCAGTGAACCCCAGGGAGGGTCCTACGAGCAGTACTTC. Its protein is CASSEPQGGSYEQYF.

The chain has TRBV10-3 and TRBJ1-2; D gene ambiguous. V was clipped by 7 bases and J by 4 bases, with 10 bases between them. Germline values: CDR1 ENHRY, CDR2 SYGVKD. The CDR3 is 12 residues long. CDR3 DNA sequence: TGTGCCATCAAACAAGCACCCTATGGCTACACCTTC. Protein: CAIKQAPYGYTF.

The rearrangement joins TRBV5-1 to TRBJ2-1; TRBD2 matches 12 bases. The length of the CDR3 is 14 residues. The V and J ends lost 2 bases and 9 bases, in that order; junction bases with no gene match: 3. Germline CDR1 reads SGHRS; CDR2 reads YFSETQ. This chain's CDR3 is CASSFASGGAEQFF. The CDR3 DNA follows: TGCGCCAGCAGCTTCGCTAGCGGGGGGGCTGAGCAGTTCTTC. Combining the CDR3 with reference TRBV5-1 and TRBJ2-1 gives the whole variable domain KAGVTQTPRYLIKTRGQQVTLSCSPISGHRSVSWYQQTPGQGLQFLFEYFSETQRNKGNFPGRFSGRQFSNSRSEMNVSTLELGDSALYLCASSFASGGAEQFFGPGTRLTVL.

This rearrangement joins TRBV7-2 to TRBJ1-1; D uncertain. V gave up 2 bases and J gave up 0 bases, with 13 bases separating them. Germline V CDR1 and CDR2: SGHTA, FQGNSA. CDR3 length equals 16 residues. As DNA, the CDR3 is TGTGCCAGCAGCTTACGGGGAAACGGGATGAACACTGAAGCTTTCTTT. This encodes CASSLRGNGMNTEAFF.

The chain is built from TRBV7-8 and TRBJ1-3, with D possibly TRBD1 on 6 matching bases. The CDR3 has 18 residues. V lost 2 bases, J lost 0 bases, and 17 bases lay in between. Germline V CDR1 and CDR2: SGHVS, FQNEAQ. The DNA of the CDR3 is TGTGCCAGCAGCTTAAACCCGTTGGACAGTAACTCTGGAAACACCATATATTTT. Its translation: CASSLNPLDSNSGNTIYF.

The rearrangement joins TRBV28 to TRBJ1-4; D remains ambiguous. With 2 bases removed from V and 6 bases from J, the gap between germline ends came to 10 bases. From germline, CDR1 is MDHEN and CDR2 SYDVKM. This CDR3 contains 14 residues. CDR3 nucleotide sequence: TGTGCCAGCAGTTTAGGGAGGGTTTATGAAAAACTGTTTTTT. Amino acids: CASSLGRVYEKLFF.

The chain carries TRBV11-2 and TRBJ2-5, with D maybe TRBD1 (7 bases). With 5 bases removed from V and 7 bases from J, the gap between germline ends came to 17 bases. Germline loops: CDR1 SGHAT, CDR2 FQNNGV. This CDR3 is 14 amino acids long. The CDR3 nucleotides read TGTGCCAGCAGCATCAGGGGGAAGGAGGGGACCCAGTACTTC. As protein: CASSIRGKEGTQYF.

The CDR3 DNA follows: TGTGCCTACCTGAACAGGAGAAGTTTCACTGAAGCTTTCTTT. It codes for CAYLNRRSFTEAFF. The chain couples TRBV30 to TRBJ1-1; a weak D match, TRBD1 (5 bases). Trimming left V 7 bases short and J 4 bases short, with 19 bases between. The CDR3 runs to 14 residues. Germline V gives CDR1 GTSNPN, CDR2 SVGIG (reference sequence).

This clone was found once. V is TRBV5-6 and J is TRBJ1-2; D perhaps matches TRBD1 (6 bases). The CDR3 contains 15 residues. The germline CDR1 and CDR2 sequences are SGHDT and YYEEEE. V gave up 2 bases and J gave up 3 bases, with 14 bases separating them. The CDR3 is CASSFIETGDYGYTF. CDR3 nucleotide sequence: TGTGCCAGCAGCTTTATCGAGACAGGAGACTATGGCTACACCTTC.

The chain recombines TRBV5-1 with TRBJ1-6; D is ambiguous. The CDR3 has 15 amino acids. The V and J ends lost 5 bases and 5 bases respectively, with 14 bases between them. Germline CDR1 is SGHRS and CDR2 is YFSETQ. In DNA, the CDR3 is TGCGCCAGCAGGGCTCAGAGTACCAATAATTCACCCCTCCACTTT. It encodes CASRAQSTNNSPLHF. Full variable domain (remainder filled in from reference TRBV5-1 and TRBJ1-6): KAGVTQTPRYLIKTRGQQVTLSCSPISGHRSVSWYQQTPGQGLQFLFEYFSETQRNKGNFPGRFSGRQFSNSRSEMNVSTLELGDSALYLCASRAQSTNNSPLHFGNGTRLTVT.

The V and J genes are TRBV7-9 and TRBJ2-7; D is unresolved. Germline CDR1 SEHNR, CDR2 FQNEAQ (reference sequence). The CDR3 consists of 12 residues. V was clipped by 5 bases and J by 0 bases, with 5 bases between them. CDR3 region: CASSLTSYEQYF. The CDR3 bases are TGTGCCAGCAGCCTAACCTCCTACGAGCAGTACTTC.

This chain connects TRBV27 to TRBJ2-1, with a weak D call TRBD1 (6 bases). Germline V gene lookup returns CDR1 MNHEY and CDR2 SMNVEV (reference sequence). Trimming took off 7 bases at V and 2 bases at J, with 15 bases between the two ends. This CDR3 has 15 residues. The CDR3 sequence is CASTGTYLTYNEQFF. CDR3 nucleotides: TGTGCCAGCACCGGGACATACCTAACCTACAATGAGCAGTTCTTC.

This chain uses TRBV4-1 with TRBJ2-2; D is perhaps TRBD2 (5 bases). V was shortened by 1 base and J by 1 base, with 16 bases between the two germline ends. The CDR3 runs to 18 residues. Germline CDR1 is MGHRA and CDR2 is YSYEKL. Here the CDR3 reads CASSQVVGSPMNTGELFF. CDR3 coding DNA: TGCGCCAGCAGCCAAGTGGTAGGGAGCCCCATGAACACCGGGGAGCTGTTTTTT.